This passage covers 8 T cell receptor beta chains from one sample sequenced in a study of tumor and adjacent non-tumor tissue in lung cancer. A modified ARM-PCR protocol with three rounds of nested PCR amplified TCRbeta. TCRdb reanalysed the multiplex PCR reads using MiXCR and keeps one entry per CDR3 protein. The sample has more than 70,000 distinct CDR3 sequences, around 65% seen once. No cell sorting was done before RNA was extracted from the tissue. Sequencing used lung tumor tissue. The receptors shown here come from a man between 65 and 79 years old with non-small cell lung cancer.

The chain uses TRBV21-1 and TRBJ2-2. TRBV21-1 is marked as a pseudogene. This CDR3 has 13 residues. CDR3 region: CASSKLMTGELFF. For the CDR3, the DNA is TGTGCCAGCAGCAAATTGATGACGGGGGAGCTGTTTTTT.

This clonotype was counted at least ten times. The V and J genes are TRBV10-1 and TRBJ2-7; the D is unclear. The germline V and J ends were trimmed by 0 bases and 5 bases, with 8 bases remaining between them. The CDR3 runs to 13 residues. CDR1 is WNHNN and CDR2 is SYGVQD in the germline V gene (reference sequence). This chain's CDR3 is CASSESGNHEQYF. For the CDR3, the DNA is TGCGCCAGCAGTGAGTCGGGGAACCACGAGCAGTACTTC.

This clonotype has ten or more counts. The chain combines TRBV6-5 with TRBJ2-7; the D call may be TRBD1 or TRBD2 (6 bases each). This CDR3 is built from 17 residues. The germline V gene encodes CDR1 MNHEY and CDR2 SVGAGI. V lost 2 bases and J lost 4, with 21 bases in between. In DNA form, the CDR3 reads TGTGCCAGCAGTTACAAGTTGGGGGGCGCCATTTCATACGAGCAGTACTTC. It specifies CASSYKLGGAISYEQYF.

About this clonotype itself: Sequence at one end of the junction differs from germline and may be a read error. The chain is built from TRBV29-1 and TRBJ2-7, with 8 bases identical to TRBD2. The CDR3 covers 13 residues. Germline V gives CDR1 SQVTM, CDR2 ANQGSEA. The CDR3 sequence: CSAGTSGNYEQCF. The DNA for the CDR3 is TGCAGCGCCGGGACTAGTGGCAACTACGAGCAGTGCTTC.

This clonotype appeared many times. The chain links TRBV28 to TRBJ2-4; 9 nucleotides agree with TRBD2. The CDR3 covers 17 residues. Germline V gives CDR1 MDHEN, CDR2 SYDVKM. J was trimmed by 3 bases and V by 7 bases; bases with no gene match: 13. In DNA form, the CDR3 reads TGTGCCAGCACTCCGCGCAGCGGGGGGATTGTCAAAAACATTCAGTACTTC. This codes for CASTPRSGGIVKNIQYF. Complete variable domain (other parts from reference TRBV28 and TRBJ2-4): DVKVTQSSRYLVKRTGEKVFLECVQDMDHENMFWYRQDPGLGLRLIYFSYDVKMKEKGDIPEGYSVSREKKERFSLILESASTNQTSMYLCASTPRSGGIVKNIQYFGAGTRLSVL.

Regarding this clonotype: The missing conserved phenylalanine or tryptophan at the end of this CDR3 makes a read error likely. The genes are TRBV11-2 and TRBJ1-1; D gene unclear. The CDR3 loop spans 14 amino acids. Germline CDR1 SGHAT, CDR2 FQNNGV. The germline V and J ends were trimmed by 5 bases and 1 base, with 11 bases remaining between them. For the CDR3, the DNA is TGTGCCAGCAGCAGAGAGACGGAGAACACTGAAGCTTTCTCT. Protein product: CASSRETENTEAFS.

This clonotype was detected many times. The chain uses TRBV6-1 and TRBJ2-2, with 7 bases lining up with TRBD2. The CDR3 loop spans 15 amino acids. CDR1 and CDR2 (germline): MNHNS, SASEGT. Trimming removed 6 bases from V and 2 bases from J; junction bases left unmatched: 6. The CDR3 loop reads CASSSAGINTGELFF. CDR3 nucleotides: TGTGCCAGCAGCTCAGCGGGGATAAACACCGGGGAGCTGTTTTTT.

Points on this clonotype: A read error is likely, as this CDR3 ends without the conserved phenylalanine or tryptophan. The chain recombines TRBV28 with TRBJ2-7; possibly TRBD2 for D (6 bases). Trimming pared 7 bases from V and 8 bases from J, leaving 21 bases between. This CDR3 has 14 amino acids. Germline lookup yields CDR1 MDHEN and CDR2 SYDVKM. The CDR3 loop is CASMRGSGRYKQYL. The CDR3 region has the DNA TGTGCCAGCATGCGGGGTAGCGGCCGGTACAAGCAGTACCTC.